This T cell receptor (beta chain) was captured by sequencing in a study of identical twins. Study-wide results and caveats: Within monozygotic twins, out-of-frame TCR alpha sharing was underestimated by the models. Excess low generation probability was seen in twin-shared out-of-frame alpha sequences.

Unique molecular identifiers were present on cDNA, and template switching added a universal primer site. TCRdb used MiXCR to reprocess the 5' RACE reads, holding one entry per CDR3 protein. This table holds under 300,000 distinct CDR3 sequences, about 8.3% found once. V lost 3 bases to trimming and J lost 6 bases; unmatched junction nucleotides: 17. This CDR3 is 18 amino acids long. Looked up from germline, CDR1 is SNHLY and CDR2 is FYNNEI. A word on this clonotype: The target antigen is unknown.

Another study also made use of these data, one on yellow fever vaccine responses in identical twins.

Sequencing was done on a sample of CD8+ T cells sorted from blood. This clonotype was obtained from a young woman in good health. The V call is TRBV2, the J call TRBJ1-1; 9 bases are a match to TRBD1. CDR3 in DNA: TGTGCCAGCAGTGACCCGTGGGGGGACAGGGTGGAAGGCTCTGAAGCTTTCTTT. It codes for CASSDPWGDRVEGSEAFF.